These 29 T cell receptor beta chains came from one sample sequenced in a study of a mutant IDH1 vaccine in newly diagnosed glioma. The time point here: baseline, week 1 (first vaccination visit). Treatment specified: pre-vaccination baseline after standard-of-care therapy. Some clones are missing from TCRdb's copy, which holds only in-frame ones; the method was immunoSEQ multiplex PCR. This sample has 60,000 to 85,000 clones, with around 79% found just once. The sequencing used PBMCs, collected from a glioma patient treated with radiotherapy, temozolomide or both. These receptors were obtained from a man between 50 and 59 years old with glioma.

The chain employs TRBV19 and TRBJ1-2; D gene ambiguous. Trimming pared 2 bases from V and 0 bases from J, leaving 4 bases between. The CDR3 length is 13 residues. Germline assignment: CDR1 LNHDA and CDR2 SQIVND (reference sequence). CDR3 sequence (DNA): TGTGCCAGTAGTATAAAGTCTAACTATGGCTACACCTTC. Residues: CASSIKSNYGYTF.

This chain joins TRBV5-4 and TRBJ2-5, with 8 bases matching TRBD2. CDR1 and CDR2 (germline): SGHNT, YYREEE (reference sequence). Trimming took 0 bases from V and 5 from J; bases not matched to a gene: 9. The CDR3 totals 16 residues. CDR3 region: CASSLVGGALLETQYF. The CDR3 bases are TGTGCCAGCAGCTTGGTCGGGGGGGCCCTTCTGGAGACCCAGTACTTC.

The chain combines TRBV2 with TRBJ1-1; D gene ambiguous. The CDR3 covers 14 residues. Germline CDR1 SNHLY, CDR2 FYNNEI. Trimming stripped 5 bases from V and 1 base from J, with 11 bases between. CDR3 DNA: TGTGCCAGCAGTACCGGGCAGTCGAACACTGAAGCTTTCTTT. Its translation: CASSTGQSNTEAFF.

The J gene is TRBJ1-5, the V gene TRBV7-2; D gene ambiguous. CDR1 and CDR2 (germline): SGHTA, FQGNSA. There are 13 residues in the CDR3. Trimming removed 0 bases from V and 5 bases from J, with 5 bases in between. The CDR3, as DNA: TGTGCCAGCAGCTTAGCAATCTATCAGCCCCAGCATTTT. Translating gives CASSLAIYQPQHF.

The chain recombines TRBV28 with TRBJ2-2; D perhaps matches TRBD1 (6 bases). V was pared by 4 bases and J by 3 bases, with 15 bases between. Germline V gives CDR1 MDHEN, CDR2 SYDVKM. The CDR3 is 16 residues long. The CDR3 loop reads CASSYRDAGDTGELFF. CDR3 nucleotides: TGTGCCAGCAGTTACCGCGATGCAGGGGACACCGGGGAGCTGTTTTTT. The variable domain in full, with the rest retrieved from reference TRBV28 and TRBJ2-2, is DVKVTQSSRYLVKRTGEKVFLECVQDMDHENMFWYRQDPGLGLRLIYFSYDVKMKEKGDIPEGYSVSREKKERFSLILESASTNQTSMYLCASSYRDAGDTGELFFGEGSRLTVL.

CDR3 sequence (DNA): TGTGCCAGCAGCTTAGTTGGGTTGGGCAATGAGCAGTTCTTC. Its translation is CASSLVGLGNEQFF. The chain is built from TRBV7-2 and TRBJ2-1; unclear D gene. The V gene lost 1 base and the J gene lost 6 bases, with 10 bases spanning the gap. CDR1 is SGHTA, CDR2 FQGNSA, per germline. CDR3 length: 14 residues.

DNA for the CDR3: TGTGCCAGCAGCGTAGGGGTGAGGGAGGCGGGAAAAGAGACCCAGTACTTC. It is translated as CASSVGVREAGKETQYF. This chain connects TRBV9 to TRBJ2-5; D is perhaps TRBD2 (6 bases). CDR1 SGDLS and CDR2 YYNGEE come from the germline V gene. This CDR3 is built from 17 residues. V was clipped by 0 bases and J by 3 bases, with 18 bases between them.

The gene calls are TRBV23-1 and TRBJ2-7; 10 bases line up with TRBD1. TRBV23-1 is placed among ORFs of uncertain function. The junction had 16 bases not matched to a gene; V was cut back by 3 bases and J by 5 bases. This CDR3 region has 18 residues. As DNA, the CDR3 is TGCGCCAGCAGTCACTTCCGAAGAGCGGGACAGGGGAGCGACGAGCAGTACTTC. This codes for CASSHFRRAGQGSDEQYF.

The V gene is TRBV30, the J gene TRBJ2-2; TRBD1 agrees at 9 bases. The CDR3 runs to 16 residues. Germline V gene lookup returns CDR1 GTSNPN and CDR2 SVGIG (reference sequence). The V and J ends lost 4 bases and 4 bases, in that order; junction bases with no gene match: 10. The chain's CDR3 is CAWKWDGTGSTGELFF. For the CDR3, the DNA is TGTGCCTGGAAATGGGACGGGACAGGGAGCACCGGGGAGCTGTTTTTT.

CDR3 coding DNA: TGTGCCAGCACTAGGGCCAGGGGGGAGACCCAGTACTTC. It encodes CASTRARGETQYF. V is TRBV11-1 and J is TRBJ2-5; 7 nucleotides match TRBD1. Germline V gene lookup returns CDR1 SGHAT and CDR2 FQDESV (reference sequence). The CDR3 has 13 amino acids. Trimming removed 7 bases from V and 5 bases from J; junction bases left unmatched: 7.

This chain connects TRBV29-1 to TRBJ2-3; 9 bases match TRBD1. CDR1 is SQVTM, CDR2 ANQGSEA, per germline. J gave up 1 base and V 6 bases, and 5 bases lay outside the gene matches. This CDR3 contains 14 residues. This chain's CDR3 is CSVGQGYRTDTQYF. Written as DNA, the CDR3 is TGCAGCGTCGGACAGGGGTATCGCACAGATACGCAGTATTTT.

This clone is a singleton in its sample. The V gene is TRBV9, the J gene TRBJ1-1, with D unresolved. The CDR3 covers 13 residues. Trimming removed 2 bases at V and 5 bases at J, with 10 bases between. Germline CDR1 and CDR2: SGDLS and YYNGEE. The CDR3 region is CASSVSPGTEAFF. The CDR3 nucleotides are TGTGCCAGCAGCGTCTCCCCGGGGACTGAAGCTTTCTTT.

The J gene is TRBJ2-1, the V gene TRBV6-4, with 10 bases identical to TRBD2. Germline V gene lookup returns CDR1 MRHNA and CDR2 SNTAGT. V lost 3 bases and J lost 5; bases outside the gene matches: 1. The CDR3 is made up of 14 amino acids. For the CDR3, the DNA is TGTGCCAGCAGTGAAGCGGGGGGGCACAATGAGCAGTTCTTC. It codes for CASSEAGGHNEQFF.

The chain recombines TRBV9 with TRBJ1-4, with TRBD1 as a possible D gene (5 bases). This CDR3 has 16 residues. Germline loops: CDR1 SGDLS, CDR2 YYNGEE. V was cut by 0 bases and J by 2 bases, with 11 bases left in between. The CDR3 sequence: CASSVASGVTNEKLFF. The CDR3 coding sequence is TGTGCCAGCAGCGTAGCATCGGGGGTTACTAATGAAAAACTGTTTTTT. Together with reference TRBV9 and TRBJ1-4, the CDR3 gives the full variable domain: DSGVTQTPKHLITATGQRVTLRCSPRSGDLSVYWYQQSLDQGLQFLIQYYNGEERAKGNILERFSAQQFPDLHSELNLSSLELGDSALYFCASSVASGVTNEKLFFGSGTQLSVL.

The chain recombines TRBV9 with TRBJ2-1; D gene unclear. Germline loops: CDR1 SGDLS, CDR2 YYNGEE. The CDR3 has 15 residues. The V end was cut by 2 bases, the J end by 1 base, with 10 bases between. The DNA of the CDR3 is TGTGCCAGCAGCGTCAGGACCGAGTCCTACAATGAGCAGTTCTTC. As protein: CASSVRTESYNEQFF.

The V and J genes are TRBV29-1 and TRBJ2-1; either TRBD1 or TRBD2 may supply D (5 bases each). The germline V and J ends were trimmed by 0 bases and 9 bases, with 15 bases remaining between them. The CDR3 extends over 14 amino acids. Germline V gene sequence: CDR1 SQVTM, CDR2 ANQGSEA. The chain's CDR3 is CSVEDPGGLGEQFF. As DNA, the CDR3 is TGCAGCGTTGAAGATCCTGGGGGATTAGGTGAGCAGTTCTTC.

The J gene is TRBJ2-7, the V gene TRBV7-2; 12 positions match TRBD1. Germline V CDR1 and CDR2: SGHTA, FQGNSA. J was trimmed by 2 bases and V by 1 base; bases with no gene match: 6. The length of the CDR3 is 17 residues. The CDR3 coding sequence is TGTGCCAGCAGCTTAGGAGGGACAGGGGGCATTCCCTACGAGCAGTACTTC. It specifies CASSLGGTGGIPYEQYF.

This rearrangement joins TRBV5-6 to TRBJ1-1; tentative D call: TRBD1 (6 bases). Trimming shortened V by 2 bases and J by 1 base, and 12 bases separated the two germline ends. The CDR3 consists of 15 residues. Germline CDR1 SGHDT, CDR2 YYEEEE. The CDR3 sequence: CASSFDQGWNTEAFF. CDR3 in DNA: TGTGCCAGCAGCTTTGATCAGGGGTGGAACACTGAAGCTTTCTTT.

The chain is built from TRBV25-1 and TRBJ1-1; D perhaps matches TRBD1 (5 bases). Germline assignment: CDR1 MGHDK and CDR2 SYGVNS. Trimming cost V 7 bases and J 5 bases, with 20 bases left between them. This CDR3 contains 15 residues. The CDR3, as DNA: TGTGCCAGCACAACTCTCTGGCCCCGGGGGACTGAAGCTTTCTTT. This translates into CASTTLWPRGTEAFF.

The CDR3 loop is CASSLQETQYF. In nucleotides, the CDR3 is TGTGCCAGCAGCTTGCAAGAGACCCAGTACTTC. The gene calls are TRBV5-8 and TRBJ2-5; D gene uncertain. Germline-derived CDR1 and CDR2 are SGHTS and YDEGEE. V was cut by 1 base and J by 2 bases, with 0 bases left in between. This CDR3 region has 11 residues.

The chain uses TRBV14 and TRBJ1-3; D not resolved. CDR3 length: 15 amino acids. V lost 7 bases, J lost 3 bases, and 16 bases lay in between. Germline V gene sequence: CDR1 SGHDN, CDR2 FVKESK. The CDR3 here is CASKMGTAFGNTIYF. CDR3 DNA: TGTGCCAGCAAAATGGGAACAGCATTTGGAAACACCATATATTTT.

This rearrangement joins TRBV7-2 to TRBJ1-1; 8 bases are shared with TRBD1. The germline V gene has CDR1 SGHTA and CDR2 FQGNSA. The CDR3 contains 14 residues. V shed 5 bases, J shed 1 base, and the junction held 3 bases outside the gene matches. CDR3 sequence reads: CASSEDRENTEAFF. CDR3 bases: TGTGCCAGCAGCGAGGACAGGGAGAACACTGAAGCTTTCTTT.

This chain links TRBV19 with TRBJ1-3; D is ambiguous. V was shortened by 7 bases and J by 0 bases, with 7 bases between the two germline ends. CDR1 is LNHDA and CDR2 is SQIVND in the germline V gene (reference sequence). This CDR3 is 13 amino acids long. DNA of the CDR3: TGTGCCAGTATACCATACTCTGGAAACACCATATATTTT. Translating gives CASIPYSGNTIYF.

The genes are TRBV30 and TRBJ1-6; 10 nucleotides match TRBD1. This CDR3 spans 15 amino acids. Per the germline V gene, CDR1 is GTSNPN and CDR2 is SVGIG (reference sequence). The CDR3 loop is CALIPGQGFLSPLHF. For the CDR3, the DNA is TGTGCACTTATTCCGGGACAGGGGTTTCTATCACCCCTCCACTTT.

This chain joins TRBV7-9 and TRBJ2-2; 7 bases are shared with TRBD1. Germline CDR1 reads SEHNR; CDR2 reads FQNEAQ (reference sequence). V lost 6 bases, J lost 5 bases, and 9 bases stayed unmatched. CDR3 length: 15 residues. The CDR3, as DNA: TGTGCCAGCAGACGACAGGGCGGTCGGACCGGGGAGCTGTTTTTT. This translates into CASRRQGGRTGELFF.

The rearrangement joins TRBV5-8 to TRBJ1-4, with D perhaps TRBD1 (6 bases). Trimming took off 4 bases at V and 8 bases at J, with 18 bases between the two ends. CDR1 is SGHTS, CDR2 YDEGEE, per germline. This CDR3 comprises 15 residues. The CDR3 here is CASSPPNREREKLFF. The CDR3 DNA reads TGTGCCAGCAGCCCCCCGAACAGGGAAAGAGAAAAACTGTTTTTT.

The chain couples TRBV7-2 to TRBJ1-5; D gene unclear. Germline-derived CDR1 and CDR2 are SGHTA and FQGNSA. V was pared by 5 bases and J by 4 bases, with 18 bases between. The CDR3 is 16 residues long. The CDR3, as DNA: TGTGCCAGCAGCCCTAAGGTGGGTGTTGGGAATCAGCCCCAGCATTTT. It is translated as CASSPKVGVGNQPQHF.

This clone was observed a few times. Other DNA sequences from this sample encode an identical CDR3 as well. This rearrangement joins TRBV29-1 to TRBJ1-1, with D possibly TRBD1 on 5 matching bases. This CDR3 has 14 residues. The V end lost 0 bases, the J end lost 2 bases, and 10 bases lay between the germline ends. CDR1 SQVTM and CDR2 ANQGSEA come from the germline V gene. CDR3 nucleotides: TGCAGCGTTGAAGACGGGGGTGCTAACACTGAAGCTTTCTTT. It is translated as CSVEDGGANTEAFF.

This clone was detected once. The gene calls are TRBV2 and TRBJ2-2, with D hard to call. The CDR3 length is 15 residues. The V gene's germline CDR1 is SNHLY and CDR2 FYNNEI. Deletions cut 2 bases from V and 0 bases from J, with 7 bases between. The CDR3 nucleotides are TGTGCCAGCAGTGAACAAGTCGCGAACACCGGGGAGCTGTTTTTT. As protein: CASSEQVANTGELFF.